Detailed here is one T cell receptor beta chain. Its matching antigen is unknown. Sequenced by immunoSEQ multiplex PCR; TCRdb stores in-frame clones only, minus some. Among 110,000 to 150,000 clones listed, 80% to 90% were seen once. This record belongs to a study of T cell responses to AZD1222 COVID-19 vaccine. Study findings and constraints: The donor cohort was predominantly white British with a female majority, and clonal diversity may have been underestimated.

The TCR was taken from an adult in good health. Sequencing was performed on peripheral blood, taken on day 0 of AZD1222 vaccination.

CDR3: CASNRPYEKLFF. The CDR3 nucleotides read TGCGCCAGCAATCGGCCCTATGAAAAACTGTTTTTT. The chain is built from TRBV4-1 and TRBJ1-4; D gene ambiguous. CDR3 length: 12 amino acids. Trimming cost V 7 bases and J 6 bases, with 9 bases left between them. Germline lookup yields CDR1 MGHRA and CDR2 YSYEKL.